This is a list of T cell receptor beta chains from one sample in a study of T cells after posttransplantation cyclophosphamide. Assay: immunoSEQ multiplex PCR; the TCRdb copy retains only in-frame clones and omits some. This record lists around 28,000 clones, none seen once only, and the top ten clones contain approximately 3%. The sample taken for sequencing was PBMCs. The origin of the receptors is a woman in her fifties or sixties in good health, CMV-negative, and a related stem cell transplant donor. Both conserved end residues are part of each CDR3. A D gene is named only where the DNA matches it firmly. A clone size is listed for some rows: how often the clone was seen (once, few, many), or a class if it is expanded.

V	size	J	D	DNA	CDR3
TRBV29-1	.	TRBJ1-2	.	TGCAGCGTTTCTGCGGGCTACACCTTC	CSVSAGYTF
TRBV28	few	TRBJ1-2	.	TGTGCCAGCAGTCACCGGGCCCCGGGGGACTATGGCTACACCTTC	CASSHRAPGDYGYTF
TRBV25-1	.	TRBJ2-7	TRBD1	TGTGCCAGCAGTAAGGACAGGGAAATTGCTGGCGAGCAGTACTTC	CASSKDREIAGEQYF
TRBV6-2/TRBV6-3	many	TRBJ2-3	TRBD2	TGTGCCAGCAGTTACCCAACCGGGGGGGTGTCTGGCACAGATACGCAGTATTTT	CASSYPTGGVSGTDTQYF
TRBV28	many	TRBJ1-1	.	TGTGCCAGCAGGACCACAGGGTCGGGTAACACTGAAGCTTTCTTT	CASRTTGSGNTEAFF
TRBV28	few	TRBJ2-7	TRBD1	TGTGCCAGCACCCTAGAGGGACAGGGTGGTGACGAGCAGTACTTC	CASTLEGQGGDEQYF
TRBV6-6	many	TRBJ1-4	.	TGTGCCAGCAGCTCAAGACAGAGGGGAACTAATGAAAAACTGTTTTTT	CASSSRQRGTNEKLFF
TRBV12-3/TRBV12-4	few	TRBJ1-1	.	TGTGCCAGCACGTTTACAGGGAGGAACACTGAAGCTTTCTTT	CASTFTGRNTEAFF
TRBV4-1	many	TRBJ1-2	TRBD1	TGCGCCAGCAGTCGGGACAGATACTATGGCTACACCTTC	CASSRDRYYGYTF
TRBV11-2	many	TRBJ2-7	.	TGTGCCAGCAGCAAGACTGGCGAGTCGGAGCAGTACTTC	CASSKTGESEQYF
TRBV19	many	TRBJ2-7	.	TGTGCCAGTAGTATATCGGGCAGGGAGGATGTGGACGAGCAGTACTTC	CASSISGREDVDEQYF
TRBV6-2/TRBV6-3	many	TRBJ2-3	.	TGTGCCAGCAGACACAGGGTTACCACAGATACGCAGTATTTT	CASRHRVTTDTQYF
TRBV4-1	many	TRBJ1-4	TRBD1	TGCGCCAGCAGCGGGGAGGGGGCGGTGAAACTGTTTTTT	CASSGEGAVKLFF
TRBV19	many	TRBJ1-3	TRBD1	TGTGCCAGTAGTATATCGGGACAGAGGAACTCTGGAAACACCATATATTTT	CASSISGQRNSGNTIYF
TRBV5-1	many	TRBJ2-1	TRBD2	TGCGCCAGCAGCTTTTCTAGCGGCTCGAGCTCCTACAATGAGCAGTTCTTC	CASSFSSGSSSYNEQFF
TRBV5-1	many	TRBJ2-7	.	TGCGCCAGCAGCTTGGCCTATCACTACGAGCAGTACTTC	CASSLAYHYEQYF
TRBV7-9	many	TRBJ2-7	TRBD1	TGTGCCAGCAGCCCGATGGGACAGGGGGGAAACGAGCAGTACTTC	CASSPMGQGGNEQYF
TRBV2	many	TRBJ1-1	.	TGTGCCAGCATCTTATCAGGATATTCCGGTGAAGCTTTCTTT	CASILSGYSGEAFF
TRBV12-3/TRBV12-4	many	TRBJ2-7	TRBD2	TGTGCCAGCACCTACCGGGGGGTTGTCTACGAGCAGTACTTC	CASTYRGVVYEQYF
TRBV5-5	many	TRBJ1-5	.	TGTGCCAGCAGCTCTCAGGGGAATAGCAATCAGCCCCAGCATTTT	CASSSQGNSNQPQHF
TRBV7-2	.	TRBJ2-2	.	TGTGCCAGCAGCTTAAGAGGGGGGGGTGGTACCGGGGAGCTGTTTTTT	CASSLRGGGGTGELFF
TRBV6-6	many	TRBJ1-1	TRBD1	TGTGCCAGCAGTCGAAACAGGGGGCTGAAGGACACTGAAGCTTTCTTT	CASSRNRGLKDTEAFF
TRBV30	few	TRBJ2-6	.	TGTGCCTGGAGTGGCAAACCCCCAGGGCCTGGGGCCAACGTCCTGACTTTC	CAWSGKPPGPGANVLTF
TRBV6-6	few	TRBJ2-7	TRBD1	TGTGTCAGCAGTACGACAGGGCGATACGAGCAGTACTTC	CVSSTTGRYEQYF
TRBV7-3	many	TRBJ2-7	TRBD1	TGTGCCAGCAGCTTAGGACAGGGGGGCTACGAGCAGTACTTC	CASSLGQGGYEQYF
TRBV7-8	few	TRBJ1-1	.	TGTGCCAGCAGCTTAATCCAGGGGCAAGGAACTGAAGCTTTCTTT	CASSLIQGQGTEAFF
TRBV9	.	TRBJ1-2	TRBD1	TGTGCCAGCAGCCCCGCCGACAGGGGATATGGCTACACCTTC	CASSPADRGYGYTF
TRBV6-2/TRBV6-3	many	TRBJ2-7	.	TGTGCCAGCAGTCGGTTTAGCGGAGGGTACGAGCAGTACTTC	CASSRFSGGYEQYF
TRBV5-1	few	TRBJ1-1	TRBD1	TGCGCCAGCAACTATGGACAGGGCAAGAACACTGAAGCTTTCTTT	CASNYGQGKNTEAFF
TRBV9	many	TRBJ1-1	.	TGTGCCAGCAGCCTAACCCCAACCAGCGCTGAAGCTTTCTTT	CASSLTPTSAEAFF
TRBV18	many	TRBJ1-4	.	TGTGCCAGCTCACCGGGCCCCTTT	CASSPGPF
TRBV27	many	TRBJ2-1	TRBD2	TGTGCCAGCAGTTACCGCTTGGCGGGGGAATCCTACAATGAGCAGTTCTTC	CASSYRLAGESYNEQFF
TRBV5-1	many	TRBJ2-2	TRBD2	TGCGCCAGCAGCCCTGTACTAGCGGGGGGGTCCGGGGAGCTGTTTTTT	CASSPVLAGGSGELFF
TRBV12-3/TRBV12-4	many	TRBJ2-1	TRBD2	TGTGCCAGCAGTTTAGATGGGCTAGCGGGGCCAATAAGGGAGTTCTTC	CASSLDGLAGPIREFF
TRBV4-3	many	TRBJ1-4	TRBD1	TGCGCCAGCAGCCAGCAGGTACAGGGGAGGAATGAAAAACTGTTTTTT	CASSQQVQGRNEKLFF
TRBV7-7	few	TRBJ2-5	TRBD2	TGTGCCAGCAGCCCCCCCGGGACTAGCGGGAAAGAGACCCAGTACTTC	CASSPPGTSGKETQYF
TRBV5-1	few	TRBJ2-1	.	TGCGCCAGCAGCCTAGGTCGGGGGGCTGTCTACAATGAGCAGTTCTTC	CASSLGRGAVYNEQFF
TRBV11-2	many	TRBJ2-7	.	TGTGCCAGCAGCTCAATTAGCTCCTACGAGCAGTACTTC	CASSSISSYEQYF
TRBV6-5	.	TRBJ1-2	.	TGTGCCAGCAGGTCCGACAGTTACAAACAGGGCTACACCTTC	CASRSDSYKQGYTF
TRBV2	many	TRBJ1-2	TRBD1	TGTGCCAGCAGTCCGGGACAGAACTATGGCTACACCTTC	CASSPGQNYGYTF
TRBV5-6	many	TRBJ2-3	.	TGTGCCAGCAGCTTTAGGGACTCTTTTGTCGATACGCAGTATTTT	CASSFRDSFVDTQYF
TRBV9	.	TRBJ1-3	TRBD1	TGTGCCAGCAGCGTAGGGACAGGGTCTTCTGGAAACACCATATATTTT	CASSVGTGSSGNTIYF
TRBV15	.	TRBJ2-5	TRBD2	TGTGCCACCAGCACTACCAGGGTAGCGGGAGGGCCCTCGGGAGAGACCCAGTACTTC	CATSTTRVAGGPSGETQYF
TRBV30	few	TRBJ1-3	TRBD1	TGTGCCTGGAGTCGACAGGGGGCGGGAGGAAACACCATATATTTT	CAWSRQGAGGNTIYF
TRBV5-4	.	TRBJ2-5	TRBD1	TGTGCCAGCAGCTTAGTACAGGGGGACAAGACCCAGTACTTC	CASSLVQGDKTQYF